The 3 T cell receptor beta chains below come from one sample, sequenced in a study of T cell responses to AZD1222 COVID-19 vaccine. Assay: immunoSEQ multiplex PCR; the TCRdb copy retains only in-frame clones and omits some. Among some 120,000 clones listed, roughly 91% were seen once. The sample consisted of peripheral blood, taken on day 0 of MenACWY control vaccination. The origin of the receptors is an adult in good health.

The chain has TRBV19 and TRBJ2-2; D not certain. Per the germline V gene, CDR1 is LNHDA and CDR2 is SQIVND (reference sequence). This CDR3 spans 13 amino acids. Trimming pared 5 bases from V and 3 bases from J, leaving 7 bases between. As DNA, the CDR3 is TGTGCCAGTAGTCGTCGAGACACCGGGGAGCTGTTTTTT. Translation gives CASSRRDTGELFF.

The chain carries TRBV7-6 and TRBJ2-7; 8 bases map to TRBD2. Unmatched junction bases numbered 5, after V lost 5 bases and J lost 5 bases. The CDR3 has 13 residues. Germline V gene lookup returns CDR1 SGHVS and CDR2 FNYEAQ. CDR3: CASSRGLEDEQYF. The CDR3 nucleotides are TGTGCCAGCAGCCGGGGACTAGAAGACGAGCAGTACTTC.

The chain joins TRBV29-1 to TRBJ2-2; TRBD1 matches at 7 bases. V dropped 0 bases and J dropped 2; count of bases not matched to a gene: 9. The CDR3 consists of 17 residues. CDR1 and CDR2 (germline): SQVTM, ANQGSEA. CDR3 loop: CSVEDVTGLGNTGELFF. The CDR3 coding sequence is TGCAGCGTTGAAGATGTGACAGGGCTCGGAAACACCGGGGAGCTGTTTTTT.